The 8 T cell receptor beta chains listed next were all sequenced from one sample in a study of beta chain features in type 1 diabetes. Every isolated RNA sample was fully reverse transcribed, so sequencing captured expressed TCRB transcripts. Produced via immunoSEQ multiplex PCR; TCRdb's table is partial and in-frame only. Of some 250,000 clones in the sample, 27% are singletons; the top ten hold 4%. Input material: central memory CD4+ T cells from blood. All receptors come from a man aged 30 to 39 in good health.

This clone showed up just a few times. The rearrangement joins TRBV5-1 to TRBJ2-5; the D gene is possibly TRBD1 (5 bases). Germline V gene data show CDR1 as SGHRS and CDR2 as YFSETQ. The V end was cut by 2 bases, the J end by 1 base, with 9 bases between. The CDR3 sequence is 14 residues long. In DNA form, the CDR3 reads TGCGCCAGCAGCTTCACAGGAGCCCAAGAGACCCAGTACTTC. Its translation: CASSFTGAQETQYF. The whole variable domain, remainder taken from reference TRBV5-1 and TRBJ2-5, is KAGVTQTPRYLIKTRGQQVTLSCSPISGHRSVSWYQQTPGQGLQFLFEYFSETQRNKGNFPGRFSGRQFSNSRSEMNVSTLELGDSALYLCASSFTGAQETQYFGPGTRLLVL.

This clone was detected many times. V gene TRBV11-2 combines with J gene TRBJ2-1, with D perhaps matching TRBD2 (5 bases). CDR1 and CDR2 from the germline V gene are SGHAT and FQNNGV. The CDR3 is made up of 11 amino acids. V lost 1 base and J lost 15, with 10 bases in between. The CDR3 sequence is CASSLGGLGFF. The DNA for the CDR3 is TGTGCCAGCAGCTTAGGCGGACTTGGGTTCTTC.

This clone was seen only a few times. Distinct nucleotide sequences in the sample also encode this CDR3. The chain links TRBV15 to TRBJ2-3, with 11 bases fitting TRBD2. V trimming: 1 base; J trimming: 0 bases; junction bases outside the gene matches: 3. This CDR3 contains 17 residues. CDR1 and CDR2 from the germline V gene are LNHNV and YYDKDF (reference sequence). The CDR3 nucleotides read TGTGCCACCAGCAGAGGTGCTAGCGGGGGGAGCACAGATACGCAGTATTTT. Its protein is CATSRGASGGSTDTQYF. The full variable domain, its missing parts supplied by reference TRBV15 and TRBJ2-3, is DAMVIQNPRYQVTQFGKPVTLSCSQTLNHNVMYWYQQKSSQAPKLLFHYYDKDFNNEADTPDNFQSRRPNTSFCFLDIRSPGLGDTAMYLCATSRGASGGSTDTQYFGPGTRLTVL.

The gene calls are TRBV10-3 and TRBJ1-1; the D is unclear. CDR3 length: 13 amino acids. Germline V gene sequence: CDR1 ENHRY, CDR2 SYGVKD. V lost 0 bases and J lost 11, with 13 bases in between. CDR3 DNA: TGTGCCATCAGTGAGTCCGCCCCCGGGAGGGCTTTCTTT. The encoded protein is CAISESAPGRAFF.

The V gene is TRBV13, the J gene TRBJ1-2; 9 positions agree with TRBD1. With V trimmed by 10 bases and J by 6 bases, 6 bases remained unmatched. The germline V gene has CDR1 PRHDT and CDR2 FYEKMQ (reference sequence). This CDR3 has 12 amino acids. The CDR3 DNA is TGTGCCAATACCGACAGGGGGGATGGCTACACCTTC. This gives the protein CANTDRGDGYTF.

The chain carries TRBV7-2 and TRBJ2-1; D is ambiguous. There are 16 residues in the CDR3. Germline values: CDR1 SGHTA, CDR2 FQGNSA. V lost 6 bases and J 6 bases, leaving 21 bases between the germline ends. The CDR3 sequence is CASSRGIVGLINEQFF. DNA for the CDR3: TGTGCCAGCAGTCGTGGAATAGTTGGGTTAATCAATGAGCAGTTCTTC.

This clone has more than one count but fewer than ten. The chain combines TRBV11-2 with TRBJ2-1; 7 nucleotides align to TRBD2. Germline CDR1 SGHAT, CDR2 FQNNGV. The ends lost 3 bases at V and 8 bases at J; junction bases unmatched: 10. The length of the CDR3 is 15 residues. In nucleotides, the CDR3 is TGTGCCAGCAGCTTCCCTAGGACTAGTTTCGATGAGCAGTTCTTC. This gives the protein CASSFPRTSFDEQFF.

This clone was seen a handful of times. The chain combines TRBV5-1 with TRBJ2-2; D might be TRBD2 (6 bases). The V end was cut by 5 bases, the J end by 9 bases, with 11 bases between. CDR3 length: 12 residues. From germline, CDR1 is SGHRS and CDR2 YFSETQ. CDR3 DNA: TGCGCCAGCAGTCTAGCGTCTCGGGAGCTGTTTTTT. The encoded protein is CASSLASRELFF.